This T cell receptor beta chain came from a study of blood T cell repertoires in COVID-19. Background on the study: The United States, Italy and Spain supplied acute and convalescent COVID-19 samples.

CDR1 SSHAT and CDR2 FNYEAQ come from the germline V gene (reference sequence). This CDR3 spans 13 amino acids. Researchers sorted participants into cohorts using their self-reported clinical history. Within 2 weeks before study entry, exposed participants met a COVID-19 case. Sequencing used immunoSEQ multiplex PCR; TCRdb keeps in-frame clones, though not all of them. The table lists around 160,000 clones, 84% of them singletons. Turning to this clone: Germline and junction disagree at one end, which may indicate a read error.

This sequence originates from a woman aged 50 to 60 who had been exposed to COVID-19. The V gene is TRBV7-7, the J gene TRBJ2-3; weak D call: TRBD1 (5 bases). The source material was PBMCs or T cells enriched from blood (not recorded which). The CDR3 spells CASSLGPTDTQYF. The DNA of the CDR3 is TGTGCTAGCAGCTTGGGGCCCACAGATACGCAGTATTTT.